Presented here are 7 T cell receptor beta chains from one specimen sequenced in a study of Graves' ophthalmopathy and Graves' hyperthyroidism. The TCR beta CDR3 regions underwent amplification from RNA transcripts. In the first round, RT-PCR was carried out with HTBI primers, and a multiplex PCR formed the second round. TCRdb reanalysed the multiplex PCR reads using MiXCR and keeps one entry per CDR3 protein. The table lists roughly 50,000 distinct CDR3 sequences, less than 65% of them singletons. Sequenced material: peripheral blood. All receptors derive from an adult man with Graves' ophthalmopathy.

This chain joins TRBV20-1 and TRBJ2-7; weak D call: TRBD1 (6 bases). Germline V CDR1 and CDR2: DFQATT, SNEGSKA (reference sequence). Trimming took 5 bases from V and 3 from J, leaving 20 bases between them. The length of the CDR3 is 15 residues. CDR3 loop: CSAGWDTKNDYEQYF. DNA of the CDR3: TGCAGTGCTGGGTGGGACACCAAGAATGACTACGAGCAGTACTTC.

The J gene is TRBJ2-2, the V gene TRBV5-1, with TRBD2 matching 14 bases. Germline trimming cut 5 bases from V and 5 bases from J; bases unmatched to any gene: 2. CDR1 and CDR2 from the germline V gene are SGHRS and YFSETQ. The CDR3 covers 15 residues. CDR3 nucleotides: TGCGCCAGCAGTGGGACTAGCGGGGGAACCGGGGAGCTGTTTTTT. Residues: CASSGTSGGTGELFF. The full variable domain, rest sourced from reference TRBV5-1 and TRBJ2-2, is KAGVTQTPRYLIKTRGQQVTLSCSPISGHRSVSWYQQTPGQGLQFLFEYFSETQRNKGNFPGRFSGRQFSNSRSEMNVSTLELGDSALYLCASSGTSGGTGELFFGEGSRLTVL.

The sample holds many counts of this clonotype. The chain has TRBV7-9 and TRBJ2-3, with unresolved D. Trimming removed 5 bases from V and 7 bases from J, with 7 bases in between. The germline gives CDR1 SEHNR, CDR2 FQNEAQ (reference sequence). This CDR3 contains 11 residues. This chain's CDR3 is CASSLGNTQYF. DNA of the CDR3: TGTGCCAGCAGCCTTGGGAATACGCAGTATTTT.

This clonotype was observed a few times. V is TRBV19 and J is TRBJ2-5; D is unclear. V lost 3 bases to trimming and J lost 0 bases, with 11 bases between them. The germline V gene encodes CDR1 LNHDA and CDR2 SQIVND (reference sequence). The CDR3 is 15 amino acids. DNA of the CDR3: TGTGCCAGTAGTATTGGAGACATTTACCAAGAGACCCAGTACTTC. It is translated as CASSIGDIYQETQYF. Looking up the rest from reference TRBV19 and TRBJ2-5 gives the full variable domain: DGGITQSPKYLFRKEGQNVTLSCEQNLNHDAMYWYRQDPGQGLRLIYYSQIVNDFQKGDIAEGYSVSREKKESFPLTVTSAQKNPTAFYLCASSIGDIYQETQYFGPGTRLLVL.

The CDR3: CASSFSGGRGQYF. The CDR3 coding sequence is TGTGCCAGCAGCTTTAGCGGGGGGCGTGGGCAGTACTTC. The gene calls are TRBV7-2 and TRBJ2-7, with TRBD2 matching 10 bases. Losses at the gene ends were 3 bases for V and 9 bases for J; bases not matched to a gene: 5. The CDR3 extends over 13 amino acids. CDR1 and CDR2 from the germline V gene are SGHTA and FQGNSA.

The J gene is TRBJ1-1, the V gene TRBV7-9; D unresolved. The CDR3 is 14 amino acids. Germline V gives CDR1 SEHNR, CDR2 FQNEAQ (reference sequence). Trimming took off 3 bases at V and 6 bases at J, with 14 bases between the two ends. The CDR3 loop is CASSFPPQNSEAFF. The CDR3 nucleotides are TGTGCCAGCAGCTTCCCCCCTCAGAATTCTGAAGCTTTCTTT.

This clonotype has only a few counts. The chain recombines TRBV15 with TRBJ2-7; tentatively, D is TRBD1 or TRBD2 (5 bases each). Germline values: CDR1 LNHNV, CDR2 YYDKDF (reference sequence). CDR3 length: 14 amino acids. With 1 base removed from V and 3 bases from J, the gap between germline ends came to 10 bases. This CDR3 reads CATSRAEGNYEQYF. For the CDR3, the DNA is TGTGCCACCAGCAGAGCAGAGGGGAACTACGAGCAGTACTTC. The full variable domain, its missing parts supplied by reference TRBV15 and TRBJ2-7, is DAMVIQNPRYQVTQFGKPVTLSCSQTLNHNVMYWYQQKSSQAPKLLFHYYDKDFNNEADTPDNFQSRRPNTSFCFLDIRSPGLGDTAMYLCATSRAEGNYEQYFGPGTRLTVT.